The rows below give T cell receptor beta chains drawn from one sample of a study of blood T cells in healthy people across ages. Via MiXCR, TCRdb re-called the 5' RACE reads, giving one row per CDR3 protein. The data contain more than 900,000 distinct CDR3 sequences, 25% of them singletons. This same sample was also taken into another study, of T cells of mothers and their children.

Sequenced material: blood. These receptors were obtained from a girl aged 2-10 years in good health. Both conserved end residues are part of each CDR3. A D gene is named only where the DNA matches it firmly. Clone size appears in some rows only: once, few, many, or a class for an expanded clone.

v_gene,d_gene,abundance,j_gene,CDR3aa,CDR3nt
TRBV13,.,.,TRBJ2-7,CASSLSPADSYEQYF,TGTGCCAGCAGCTTAAGTCCAGCAGATTCTTACGAGCAGTACTTC
TRBV21-1,.,.,TRBJ2-1,CASSKYSEQFF,TGTGCCAGCAGCAAGTATAGTGAGCAGTTCTTC
TRBV7-3,.,few,TRBJ2-1,CASSLTLWNEQFF,TGTGCCAGCAGCTTAACGTTGTGGAATGAGCAGTTCTTC
TRBV3-1,.,.,TRBJ1-2,CASSLPSGGGKGYTF,TGTGCCAGCAGCCTCCCCTCGGGGGGCGGAAAGGGCTACACCTTC
TRBV7-2,.,.,TRBJ2-5,CASSLAQGGGLVAQYF,TGTGCCAGCAGCTTAGCGCAAGGAGGGGGCCTTGTGGCCCAGTACTTC
TRBV12-3/TRBV12-4,TRBD1,few,TRBJ1-5,CASRLTGPFGQPQHF,TGTGCCAGCAGACTGACAGGGCCGTTCGGTCAGCCCCAGCATTTT
TRBV19,.,.,TRBJ1-1,CASSPLNPGQNTEAFF,TGTGCCAGTAGCCCCCTAAACCCGGGACAGAACACTGAAGCTTTCTTT
TRBV2,.,.,TRBJ1-2,CASSPGGLNDDYGYTF,TGTGCCAGCAGCCCCGGGGGCTTGAACGATGACTATGGCTACACCTTC
TRBV7-2,TRBD2,.,TRBJ2-1,CASSLVGTSGRVYNEQFF,TGTGCCAGCAGCTTAGTAGGGACTAGCGGGAGGGTATACAATGAGCAGTTCTTC
TRBV20-1,.,few,TRBJ2-7,CSARELGSKGWEQYF,TGCAGTGCTAGAGAGTTAGGGTCCAAGGGGTGGGAGCAGTACTTC
TRBV7-2,.,.,TRBJ2-5,CASSLLAGFQETQYF,TGTGCCAGCAGCTTGCTCGCCGGGTTTCAAGAGACCCAGTACTTC
TRBV7-9,.,few,TRBJ1-2,CASRPGTTGGYTF,TGTGCCAGCAGACCTGGGACAACGGGGGGCTACACCTTC
TRBV28,.,.,TRBJ2-4,CASSLTGDTSPVQYF,TGTGCCAGCAGTTTAACGGGGGATACGAGTCCGGTTCAGTACTTC
TRBV3-1,TRBD2,.,TRBJ2-5,CASSQVDSGKETQYF,TGTGCCAGCAGCCAAGTTGATAGCGGGAAAGAGACCCAGTACTTC
TRBV6-1,.,.,TRBJ2-2,CASSGPGRLISGELFF,TGTGCCAGCAGTGGACCGGGACGGTTAATTTCCGGGGAGCTGTTTTTT
TRBV20-1,TRBD2,.,TRBJ2-5,CSASSGQETQYF,TGCAGTGCTAGTAGCGGGCAAGAGACCCAGTACTTC
TRBV4-1,TRBD1,few,TRBJ2-5,CASSMISGTGETQYF,TGCGCCAGCAGCATGATTTCCGGGACAGGAGAGACCCAGTACTTC